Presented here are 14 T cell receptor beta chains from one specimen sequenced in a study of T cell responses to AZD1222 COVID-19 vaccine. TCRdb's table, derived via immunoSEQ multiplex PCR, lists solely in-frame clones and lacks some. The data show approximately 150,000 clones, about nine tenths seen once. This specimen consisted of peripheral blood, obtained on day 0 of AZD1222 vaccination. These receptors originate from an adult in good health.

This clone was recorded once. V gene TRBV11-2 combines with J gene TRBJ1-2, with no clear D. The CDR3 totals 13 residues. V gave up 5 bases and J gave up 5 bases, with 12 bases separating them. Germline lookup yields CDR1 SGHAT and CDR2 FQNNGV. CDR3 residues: CASSPGVGYGYTF. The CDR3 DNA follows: TGTGCCAGCAGCCCAGGAGTAGGGTATGGCTACACCTTC.

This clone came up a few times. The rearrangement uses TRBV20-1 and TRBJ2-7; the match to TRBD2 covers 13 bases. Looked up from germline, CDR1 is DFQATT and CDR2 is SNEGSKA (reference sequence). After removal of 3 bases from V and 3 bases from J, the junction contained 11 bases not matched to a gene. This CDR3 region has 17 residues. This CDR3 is CSASKLAGGGVFYEQYF. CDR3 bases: TGCAGTGCTAGTAAACTAGCGGGAGGGGGAGTCTTCTACGAGCAGTACTTC.

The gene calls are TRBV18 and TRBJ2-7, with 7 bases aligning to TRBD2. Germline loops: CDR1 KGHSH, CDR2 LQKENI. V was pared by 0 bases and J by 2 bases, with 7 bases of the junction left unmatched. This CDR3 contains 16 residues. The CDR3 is CASSPPGAGVAYEQYF. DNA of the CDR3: TGTGCCAGCTCACCACCCGGGGCGGGAGTCGCCTACGAGCAGTACTTC.

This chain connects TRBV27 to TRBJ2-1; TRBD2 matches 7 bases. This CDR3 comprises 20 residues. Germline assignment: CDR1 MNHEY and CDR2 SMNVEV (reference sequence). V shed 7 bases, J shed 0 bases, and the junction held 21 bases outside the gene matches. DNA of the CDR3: TGTGCCAGCACTACGAAAAGGTACGGGGAGCGGGGCGACTCCTACAATGAGCAGTTCTTC. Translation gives CASTTKRYGERGDSYNEQFF.

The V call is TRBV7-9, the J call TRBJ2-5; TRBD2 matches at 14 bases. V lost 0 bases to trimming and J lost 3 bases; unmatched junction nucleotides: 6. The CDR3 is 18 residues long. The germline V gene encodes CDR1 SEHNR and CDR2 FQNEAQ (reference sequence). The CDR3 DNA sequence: TGTGCCAGCAGCTTAGCCGGGACTAGCGGGAGCATTAAAGAGACCCAGTACTTC. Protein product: CASSLAGTSGSIKETQYF.

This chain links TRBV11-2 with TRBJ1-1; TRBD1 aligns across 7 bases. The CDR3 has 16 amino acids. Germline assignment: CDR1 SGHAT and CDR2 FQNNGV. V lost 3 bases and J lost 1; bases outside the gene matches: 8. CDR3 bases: TGTGCCAGCAGCTTCAAACCCGGGACAGAGAACACTGAAGCTTTCTTT. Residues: CASSFKPGTENTEAFF.

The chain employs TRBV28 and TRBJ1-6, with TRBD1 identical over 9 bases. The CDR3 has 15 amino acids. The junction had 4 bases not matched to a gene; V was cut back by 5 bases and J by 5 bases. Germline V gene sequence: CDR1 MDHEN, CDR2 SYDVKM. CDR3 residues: CASSPQGAHNSPLHF. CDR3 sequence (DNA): TGTGCCAGCAGTCCACAGGGGGCCCATAATTCACCCCTCCACTTT. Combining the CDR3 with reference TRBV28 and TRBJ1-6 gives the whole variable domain DVKVTQSSRYLVKRTGEKVFLECVQDMDHENMFWYRQDPGLGLRLIYFSYDVKMKEKGDIPEGYSVSREKKERFSLILESASTNQTSMYLCASSPQGAHNSPLHFGNGTRLTVT.

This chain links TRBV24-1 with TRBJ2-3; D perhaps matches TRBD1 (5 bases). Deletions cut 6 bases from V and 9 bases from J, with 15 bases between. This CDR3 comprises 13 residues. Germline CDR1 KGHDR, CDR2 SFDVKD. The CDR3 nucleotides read TGTGCCACCAGTCCCTCTGGGGCGGAGACGCAGTATTTT. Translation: CATSPSGAETQYF.

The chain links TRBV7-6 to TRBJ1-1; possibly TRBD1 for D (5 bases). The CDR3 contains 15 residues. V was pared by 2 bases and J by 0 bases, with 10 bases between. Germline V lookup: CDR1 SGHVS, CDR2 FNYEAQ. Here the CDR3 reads CASSLRGWVNTEAFF. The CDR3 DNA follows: TGTGCCAGCAGCTTACGGGGGTGGGTGAACACTGAAGCTTTCTTT.

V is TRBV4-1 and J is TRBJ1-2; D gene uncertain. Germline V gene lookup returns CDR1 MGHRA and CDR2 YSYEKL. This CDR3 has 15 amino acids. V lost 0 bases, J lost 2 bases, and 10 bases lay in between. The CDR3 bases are TGCGCCAGCAGCCAAGAGGGCAGGCCGAACTATGGCTACACCTTC. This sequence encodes CASSQEGRPNYGYTF.

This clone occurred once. DNA for the CDR3: TGTGCCTGGCGCCGGGACCCTAACTATGGCTACACCTTC. It translates to CAWRRDPNYGYTF. The rearrangement uses TRBV30 and TRBJ1-2, with TRBD1 as a possible D gene (5 bases). The CDR3 loop spans 13 amino acids. Germline CDR1 GTSNPN, CDR2 SVGIG (reference sequence). Between the trimmed V and J ends, which lost 5 bases and 0 bases, there was a span of 10 bases.

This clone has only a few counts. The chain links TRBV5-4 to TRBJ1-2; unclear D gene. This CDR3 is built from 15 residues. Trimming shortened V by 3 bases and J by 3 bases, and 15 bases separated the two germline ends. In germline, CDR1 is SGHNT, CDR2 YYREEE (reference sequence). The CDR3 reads CASSSLDRTYYGYTF. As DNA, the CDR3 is TGTGCCAGCAGCTCCCTAGATAGGACTTACTATGGCTACACCTTC.

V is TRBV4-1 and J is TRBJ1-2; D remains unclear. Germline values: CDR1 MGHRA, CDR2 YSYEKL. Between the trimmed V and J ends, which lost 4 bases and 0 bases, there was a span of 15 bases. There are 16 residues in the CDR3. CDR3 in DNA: TGCGCCAGCAGCCTGTCCGGGCACTATACTAACTATGGCTACACCTTC. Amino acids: CASSLSGHYTNYGYTF.

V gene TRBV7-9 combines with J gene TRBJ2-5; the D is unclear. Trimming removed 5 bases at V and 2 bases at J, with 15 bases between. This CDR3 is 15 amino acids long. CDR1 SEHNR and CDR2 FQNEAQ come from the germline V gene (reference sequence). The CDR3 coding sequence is TGTGCCAGCAGCCCGCCCCGGGCTCGGCAAGAGACCCAGTACTTC. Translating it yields CASSPPRARQETQYF.